This T cell receptor beta chain was recorded in a study of T cells in Graves' hyperthyroidism and ophthalmopathy (dated by TCRdb to 2018 to 2020). For the wider study: Peripheral blood samples were taken at the time of initial diagnosis, prior to any treatment. To identify distinguishing TCR V-J signatures, a discovery cohort of around 100 patients was used, comprising 40 to 45 with Graves' ophthalmopathy and roughly 60 with stable Graves' hyperthyroidism. An independent validation cohort of some 18 hyperthyroidism patients and 17 patients who later progressed to ophthalmopathy tested prospective prediction of ophthalmopathy. For training and testing, the 100 or so patients in the discovery cohort were randomly divided in a 7:3 ratio. Thyroid tissue and blood T-cell repertoires from roughly six Graves' hyperthyroidism patients were also compared in the study. Once sampling was done, hyperthyroidism patients were given methimazole at a starting dose of 30 mg daily, whereas ophthalmopathy patients were given high-dose intravenous methylprednisolone. TCR Vbeta CDR3 sequencing of 120 to 150 peripheral blood samples (over 40 ophthalmopathy, 75 to 85 hyperthyroidism and around 17 progressor patients) is reported in the paper.

Stable Graves' hyperthyroidism was defined as no progression to ophthalmopathy during 18 months of follow-up. Hyperthyroidism patients were newly diagnosed, with disease duration under 2 months, and aged 18 to 65 years. The study excluded patients with uncontrolled infections, other autoimmune diseases, pregnancy or lactation. Clinical symptoms, serum thyroxine and TRAb, thyroid ultrasound, and orbital computed tomography formed the basis for the diagnoses. Ficoll-Paque density gradient centrifugation was used to isolate PBMCs from 8.5 to 10 ml of fresh peripheral blood. Total RNA was extracted using Trizol reagent, and RNA quality was assessed on an Agilent 2100 Bioanalyzer. The TCR beta CDR3 regions were amplified from RNA transcripts. The first round of RT-PCR for the TCR CDR3 was performed with the HTBI primer set and the Qiagen OneStep RT-PCR kit. The libraries were constructed in a second round of multiplex PCR and then size-selected and purified. The libraries were sequenced on an Illumina HiSeq2000 using paired-end 100 bp reads. The paper's processing steps were these. SOAPnuke was used to process the raw data, throwing out any read that contained adapters or uncalled bases, had a mean Phred below 15, or lacked an exact constant-primer or identifier match. High-quality paired reads were merged with COPE v1.2.5, and unique nucleotide sequences were defined as clonotypes. MiTCR v1.1 was used to align clonotypes to the IMGT TRBV, TRBD and TRBJ reference segments. Analysis was restricted to V-J combinations with a frequency above 0.0001, which covered roughly 99% of repertoires. The TCS score was defined as the ratio of F50 (clonal expansion) to E x V (chaos), calculated using BLOSUM62-based TCRdist between CDR3 peptides within each V-J. Welch's t-statistics and random forest reduced fewer than 600 V-J features to about 13, which were used in a naive Bayes classifier (R e1071). TCRdb redid the processing of the public reads, applying fastp at Q25 and MiXCR, and retained in-frame beta chains. Identical CDR3 proteins give one entry, which carries the most common genes and DNA. It is TCRdb's table, rather than the study itself, that gives the V and J calls and clone size. The sample has roughly 720,000 distinct CDR3 sequences on record, approximately 15% of them singletons. The ten largest account for about 16% of the sample.

This clonotype was counted a few times. The specificity of this receptor is unknown. No much larger clone exists at a distance of one base, and base qualities are not known. CDR1 and CDR2 (KGHSH, LQKENI) derive from the germline V gene. Measured from the cysteine to the phenylalanine, the CDR3 is 15 residues long. The sequence is cut down to CDR3 DNA, 45 bases in frame from base 1. V lost 5 bases and J lost 0 bases; the stretch between them is 10 bases long. Overall study results and their limits: During validation, the model predicted progression to ophthalmopathy a median of around 7 months ahead of onset, with approximately 70% sensitivity and roughly 72% specificity. A 13 V-J signature model separated ophthalmopathy from stable hyperthyroidism, with approximately 87% sensitivity and about 81% specificity in cross-validation and 80%/75% in testing. Sample size was not statistically predetermined, and investigators were not blinded to group allocation. Most expanded thyroid clonotypes (frequency above 0.001) were also detected in blood, a finding suggesting that blood repertoires may reflect thyroid immune responses.

Sequenced: blood. This TCR was recovered from a man aged 50 to 60 with Graves' hyperthyroidism. The chain couples TRBV18 to TRBJ1-4, with no confident D gene call. The CDR3 protein is CASSIGEATNEKLFF. The DNA is TGTGCCAGCTCAATTGGCGAGGCAACTAATGAAAAACTGTTTTTT.